This is a list of T cell receptor beta chains from one sample in a study of cytomegalovirus exposure and HLA in healthy donors. Generated by immunoSEQ multiplex PCR, the TCRdb table keeps only in-frame clones and is missing some. The table includes more than 80,000 clones, about 79% detected once. The sequenced material came from PBMCs. All receptors come from a man between 18 and 29 years old in good health and CMV-seropositive. The CDR3 runs from the conserved cysteine through the conserved F or W. D genes are given only for firm matches. The size field is filled for only some rows; it gives once, few, many or a size class.

j_gene	d_gene	abundance	v_gene	CDR3aa	CDR3nt
TRBJ2-7	-	few	TRBV7-2	CASSWDTYEQYF	TGTGCCAGCAGCTGGGACACCTACGAGCAGTACTTC
TRBJ1-1	-	-	TRBV2	CASKTGDGLEAFF	TGTGCCAGCAAAACGGGAGACGGGTTAGAAGCTTTCTTT
TRBJ2-2	TRBD1	-	TRBV29-1	CSVEDSDRGGELFF	TGCAGCGTTGAAGATTCCGACAGGGGAGGGGAGCTGTTTTTT
TRBJ2-7	-	-	TRBV10-2	CASGQGSLYEQYF	TGCGCCAGCGGGCAGGGATCCCTCTACGAGCAGTACTTC
TRBJ1-5	TRBD1	-	TRBV15	CATSKQGDQPQHF	TGTGCCACCAGCAAACAGGGGGATCAGCCCCAGCATTTT
TRBJ1-2	-	-	TRBV7-9	CASSPPGDYGYTF	TGTGCCAGCAGCCCCCCCGGAGACTATGGCTACACCTTC
TRBJ1-5	TRBD1	-	TRBV18	CASSPGQGADQHF	TGTGCCAGCTCACCAGGACAGGGGGCGGATCAGCATTTT
TRBJ2-7	TRBD2	-	TRBV28	CASRNPGLANHEQYF	TGTGCCAGCAGGAATCCGGGACTAGCGAACCACGAGCAGTACTTC
TRBJ2-1	TRBD1	-	TRBV28	CASSRTGTDWFF	TGTGCCAGCAGTCGGACAGGGACAGATTGGTTCTTC
TRBJ1-2	TRBD1	-	TRBV7-9	CAAARTGNYGYTF	TGTGCCGCCGCACGGACAGGGAACTATGGCTACACCTTC
TRBJ2-5	TRBD2	once	TRBV27	CASSSKTGLAGTRAVETQYF	TGTGCCAGCAGTTCAAAAACGGGACTAGCGGGGACCCGGGCCGTAGAGACCCAGTACTTC
TRBJ2-3	TRBD1	-	TRBV19	CASSRGQLTDTQYF	TGTGCCAGTAGCCGGGGACAGCTCACAGATACGCAGTATTTT
TRBJ2-1	TRBD2	-	TRBV29-1	CSVGGTSGTTTNEQFF	TGCAGCGTTGGCGGGACTAGCGGGACCACCACCAATGAGCAGTTCTTC
TRBJ2-7	-	-	TRBV5-1	CASSLDPGSYEQYF	TGCGCCAGCAGCTTGGATCCAGGCTCCTACGAGCAGTACTTC
TRBJ1-1	TRBD1	-	TRBV28	CASSLSNTGGAFF	TGTGCCAGCAGTTTATCTAACACAGGGGGAGCTTTCTTT
TRBJ2-7	TRBD1	-	TRBV28	CASTGQGLHEQYF	TGTGCCAGCACGGGACAGGGGCTACACGAGCAGTACTTC
TRBJ1-1	TRBD1	-	TRBV7-6	CASSRQDRGRPDTEAFF	TGTGCCAGCAGCCGACAGGACAGGGGGCGCCCGGACACTGAAGCTTTCTTT
TRBJ2-6	-	-	TRBV11-2	CASSNQGVRSGANVLTF	TGTGCCAGCAGCAACCAAGGGGTCCGCTCTGGGGCCAACGTCCTGACTTTC
TRBJ2-5	TRBD2	-	TRBV30	CFMPQPPGLAIRGAQYF	TGTTTTATGCCACAACCCCCGGGACTAGCTATCCGGGGGGCCCAGTACTTC
TRBJ2-3	TRBD2	few	TRBV4-1	CASSRGSLLAGTTDTQYF	TGCGCCAGCAGCCGAGGAAGCCTTCTAGCGGGAACGACAGATACGCAGTATTTT
TRBJ2-1	-	-	TRBV6-5	CASSYSQRREQFF	TGTGCCAGCAGTTACTCTCAACGTAGAGAGCAGTTCTTC
TRBJ2-1	TRBD2	-	TRBV5-1	CASTLGLAANEQFF	TGCGCCAGCACCCTGGGACTAGCAGCAAATGAGCAGTTCTTC
TRBJ2-2	-	-	TRBV6-1	CASSEIWRTGTGELFF	TGTGCCAGCAGTGAAATTTGGAGAACGGGGACCGGGGAGCTGTTTTTT
TRBJ2-5	TRBD1	-	TRBV5-1	CASSPGTAARETQYF	TGCGCCAGCAGCCCCGGGACAGCCGCCAGGGAGACCCAGTACTTC